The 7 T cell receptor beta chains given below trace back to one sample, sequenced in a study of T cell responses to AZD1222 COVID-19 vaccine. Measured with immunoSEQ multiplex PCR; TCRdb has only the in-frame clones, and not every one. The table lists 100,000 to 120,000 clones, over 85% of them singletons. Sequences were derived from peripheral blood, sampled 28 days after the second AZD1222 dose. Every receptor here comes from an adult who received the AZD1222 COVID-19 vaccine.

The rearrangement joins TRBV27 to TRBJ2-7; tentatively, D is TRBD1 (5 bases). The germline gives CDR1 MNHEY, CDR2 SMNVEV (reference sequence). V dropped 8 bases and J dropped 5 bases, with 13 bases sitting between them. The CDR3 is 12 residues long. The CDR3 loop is CASAFREDEQYF. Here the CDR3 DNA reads TGTGCCAGCGCGTTCAGGGAAGACGAGCAGTACTTC.

The CDR3 protein is CASSSDGNTEAFF. Written as DNA, the CDR3 is TGTGCCAGCAGCTCAGACGGCAACACTGAAGCTTTCTTT. This sequence joins TRBV7-2 and TRBJ1-1; D not certain. Germline V gene data show CDR1 as SGHTA and CDR2 as FQGNSA. V gave up 4 bases and J gave up 2 bases, with 8 bases separating them. The CDR3 length is 13 residues.

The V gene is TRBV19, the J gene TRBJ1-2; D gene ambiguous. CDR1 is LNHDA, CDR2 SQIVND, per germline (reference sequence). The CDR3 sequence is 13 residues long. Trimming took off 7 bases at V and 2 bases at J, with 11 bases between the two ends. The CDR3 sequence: CASKLGPNYGYTF. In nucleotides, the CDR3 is TGTGCCAGTAAACTAGGGCCCAACTATGGCTACACCTTC.

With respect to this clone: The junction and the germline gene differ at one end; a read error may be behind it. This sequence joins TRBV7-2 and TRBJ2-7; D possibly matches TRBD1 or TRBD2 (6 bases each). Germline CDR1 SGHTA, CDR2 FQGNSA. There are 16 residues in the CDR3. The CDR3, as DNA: TGTGCCAGCAGCGTAGCCCCGACAGGAGGGACCTACGAGCAGTACTTC. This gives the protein CASSVAPTGGTYEQYF. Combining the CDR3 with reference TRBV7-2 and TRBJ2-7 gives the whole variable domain GAGVSQSPSNKVTEKGKDVELRCDPISGHTALYWYRQSLGQGLEFLIYFQGNSAPDKSGLPSDRFSAERTGGSVSTLTIQRTQQEDSAVYLCASSVAPTGGTYEQYFGPGTRLTVT.

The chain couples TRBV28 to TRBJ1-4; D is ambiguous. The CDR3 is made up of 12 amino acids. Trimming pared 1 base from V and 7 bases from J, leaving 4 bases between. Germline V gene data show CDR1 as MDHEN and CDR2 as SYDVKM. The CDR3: CASSLLREKLFF. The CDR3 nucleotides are TGTGCCAGCAGTTTATTGCGTGAAAAACTGTTTTTT.

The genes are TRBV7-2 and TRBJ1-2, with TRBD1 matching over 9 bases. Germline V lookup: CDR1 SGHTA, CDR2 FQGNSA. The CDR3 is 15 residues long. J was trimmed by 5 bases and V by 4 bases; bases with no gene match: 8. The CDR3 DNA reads TGTGCCAGCAGCTCCACAGGGGGCGCGGGGTATGGCTACACCTTC. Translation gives CASSSTGGAGYGYTF.

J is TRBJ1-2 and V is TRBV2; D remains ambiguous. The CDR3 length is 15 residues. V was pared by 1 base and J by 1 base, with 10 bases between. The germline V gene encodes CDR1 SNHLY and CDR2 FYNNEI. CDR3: CASSEEGQINYGYTF. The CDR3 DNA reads TGTGCCAGCAGTGAAGAAGGTCAGATTAACTATGGCTACACCTTC.